This T cell receptor (beta chain) was recorded in a study of cytomegalovirus exposure and HLA in healthy donors. Study-wide points: Usually a TCR sequence was rare, but some public TCRs were found in many donors.

Produced via immunoSEQ multiplex PCR; TCRdb's table is partial and in-frame only. The table includes approximately 160,000 clones, approximately 86% detected once. In the case of this clone: Its cognate antigen is unknown.

J lost 2 bases, V lost 0 bases, and 7 bases had no gene match. The CDR3 totals 16 residues. The germline V gene encodes CDR1 LGHNA and CDR2 YNFKEQ. The genes are TRBV4-2 and TRBJ2-7; 7 positions agree with TRBD1. The TCR sequence derives from a woman younger than 30 in good health and CMV-seronegative. Sequencing was carried out using PBMCs. DNA for the CDR3: TGTGCCAGCAGCCAAGAGGACCGACAGGGCCCCTACGAGCAGTACTTC. Its translation is CASSQEDRQGPYEQYF.